These T cell receptor beta chains were read from a single sample in a study of blood T cell repertoires in COVID-19. Repertoires were generated with immunoSEQ multiplex PCR, while TCRdb's copy carries only in-frame clones and drops some. The table records some 78,000 clones, around 91% of them present only once. The sample was peripheral blood. The source of these receptors is a man in his 70s with active or convalescent COVID-19. CDR3s include the opening cysteine and the closing phenylalanine or tryptophan. A D gene is named only where the DNA matches it firmly. Size tells how often a clone was seen (once, few, many) or the class of an expanded clone, and some rows leave it out.

J | size | V | D | CDR3 | DNA
TRBJ2-1 | NA | TRBV7-2 | TRBD1 | CASSFDRGTYNEQFF | TGTGCCAGCAGCTTCGACAGGGGCACATACAATGAGCAGTTCTTC
TRBJ1-2 | NA | TRBV28 | NA | CASTPTANYGYTF | TGTGCCAGCACTCCCACAGCTAACTATGGCTACACCTTC
TRBJ2-7 | NA | TRBV3-1/TRBV3-2 | NA | CASSQDERQGSIREQYF | TGTGCCAGCAGCCAAGATGAGAGGCAGGGCTCAATCCGTGAGCAGTACTTC
TRBJ2-3 | once | TRBV27 | NA | CASSPRGYPTSGTQYF | TGTGCCAGCAGTCCCCGGGGGTACCCGACCTCGGGTACGCAGTATTTT
TRBJ1-4 | NA | TRBV5-1 | TRBD1 | CASSFGTGNEKLFF | TGCGCCAGCAGCTTCGGGACAGGGAATGAAAAACTGTTTTTT
TRBJ2-1 | NA | TRBV19 | TRBD2 | CASSPGLAGNLYNEQFF | TGTGCCAGTAGCCCCGGACTAGCGGGCAACCTTTACAATGAGCAGTTCTTC
TRBJ2-7 | NA | TRBV19 | NA | CASSIGTASYEQYF | TGTGCCAGTAGTATAGGGACAGCCTCCTACGAGCAGTACTTC
TRBJ1-2 | NA | TRBV7-3 | NA | CASSPAGGYGYTF | TGTGCCAGCAGCCCTGCCGGGGGCTATGGCTACACCTTC
TRBJ1-2 | NA | TRBV6-5 | NA | CASRPTGRGYTF | TGTGCCAGCAGACCGACAGGCAGGGGCTACACCTTC
TRBJ1-1 | NA | TRBV18 | NA | CASSPPSRTEAFF | TGTGCCAGCTCACCACCGTCCCGCACTGAAGCTTTCTTT
TRBJ1-2 | NA | TRBV18 | TRBD1 | CASSMPMGQGTVNYGYTF | TGTGCCAGCTCGATGCCAATGGGGCAGGGGACAGTAAACTATGGCTACACCTTC
TRBJ2-7 | once | TRBV18 | TRBD1 | CASSPVRDRAYEQYF | TGTGCCAGCTCCCCTGTCAGGGACAGAGCCTACGAGCAGTACTTC
TRBJ1-1 | NA | TRBV6-1 | NA | CASSERDTRNTEAFF | TGTGCCAGCAGTGAGAGGGACACCAGGAACACTGAAGCTTTCTTT
TRBJ2-5 | NA | TRBV11-2 | NA | CASSRIGTGSETQYF | TGTGCCAGCAGCCGTATCGGGACTGGCAGTGAGACCCAGTACTTC
TRBJ2-4 | NA | TRBV19 | TRBD1 | CASSIEGAGTIQYF | TGTGCCAGTAGTATCGAGGGGGCAGGGACAATTCAGTACTTC
TRBJ1-3 | NA | TRBV25-1 | TRBD1 | CASTSSGDRHTIYF | TGTGCCAGCACCTCTTCAGGGGACAGACACACCATATATTTT
TRBJ1-5 | few | TRBV4-1 | NA | CASSQDALTSYGVGNQPQHF | TGCGCCAGCAGCCAAGACGCCCTGACCAGTTACGGAGTTGGGAATCAGCCCCAGCATTTT
TRBJ1-2 | NA | TRBV28 | NA | CASSFGGGGTNYGYTF | TGTGCCAGCAGTTTCGGAGGCGGCGGTACTAACTATGGCTACACCTTC
TRBJ1-6 | NA | TRBV7-6 | TRBD1 | CASSSTTGAFENSPLHF | TGTGCCAGCAGCTCGACCACAGGGGCCTTTGAAAATTCACCCCTCCACTTT
TRBJ2-1 | NA | TRBV24-1 | NA | CATSETGSSYNEQFF | TGTGCCACCAGTGAGACAGGCAGCTCCTACAATGAGCAGTTCTTC
TRBJ2-1 | once | TRBV11-3 | TRBD1 | CASSSNRGEYNEQFF | TGTGCCAGCAGCTCTAACAGGGGGGAGTACAATGAGCAGTTCTTC
TRBJ1-2 | NA | TRBV9 | TRBD1 | CASSEGTGYYNDGYTF | TGTGCCAGCAGCGAAGGGACAGGGTACTATAACGATGGCTACACCTTC
TRBJ1-1 | NA | TRBV19 | TRBD1 | CASRLTGLTEAFF | TGTGCCAGTAGACTGACAGGGCTCACTGAAGCTTTCTTT
TRBJ1-1 | NA | TRBV19 | NA | CASSMEESQGTEAFF | TGTGCCAGTAGTATGGAGGAGTCACAAGGGACTGAAGCTTTCTTT
TRBJ2-5 | once | TRBV2 | TRBD2 | CASIRGTSGAVQYF | TGTGCCAGCATAAGGGGGACTAGCGGGGCAGTCCAGTACTTC
TRBJ2-5 | NA | TRBV5-1 | NA | CASSELRETQYF | TGCGCCAGCAGTGAGCTGAGGGAGACCCAGTACTTC
TRBJ2-7 | NA | TRBV6-5 | NA | CASSPPWGPSYEQYF | TGTGCCAGCAGCCCACCCTGGGGGCCGTCCTACGAGCAGTACTTC
TRBJ2-5 | NA | TRBV24-1 | NA | CATSKRETQYF | TGTGCCACCAGTAAGCGGGAGACCCAGTACTTC
TRBJ2-2 | once | TRBV5-1 | TRBD1 | CASSTGQLNTGELFF | TGCGCCAGCAGCACGGGACAGCTGAACACCGGGGAGCTGTTTTTT
TRBJ1-2 | NA | TRBV18 | TRBD1 | CASSPRIGTAYGYTF | TGTGCCAGCTCACCCAGGATTGGGACAGCCTATGGCTACACCTTC
TRBJ1-6 | NA | TRBV4-2 | NA | CASSQEVQGSSYNSPLHF | TGTGCCAGCAGCCAAGAGGTACAGGGAAGCTCCTATAATTCACCCCTCCACTTT
TRBJ1-1 | NA | TRBV30 | NA | CAAGRQNTEAFF | TGTGCCGCAGGGCGACAGAACACTGAAGCTTTCTTT
TRBJ2-5 | NA | TRBV18 | NA | CASSQGAGETQYF | TGTGCCAGCTCACAAGGGGCCGGGGAGACCCAGTACTTC
TRBJ2-1 | NA | TRBV20-1 | NA | CSADSPNEQFF | TGCAGTGCCGACAGTCCCAATGAGCAGTTCTTC
TRBJ1-2 | NA | TRBV2 | NA | CASSATLVRIVNYGYTF | TGTGCCAGCAGCGCGACTCTAGTTCGGATCGTAAACTATGGCTACACCTTC
TRBJ2-1 | NA | TRBV2 | NA | CASINERGLGEQFF | TGTGCCAGCATTAATGAACGGGGACTGGGTGAGCAGTTCTTC
TRBJ1-3 | once | TRBV7-8 | TRBD1 | CASSYGQASGNTIYF | TGTGCCAGCAGCTACGGACAGGCCTCTGGAAACACCATATATTTT
TRBJ1-5 | NA | TRBV2 | NA | CASSPQGGGQPQHF | TGTGCCAGCAGTCCACAGGGAGGGGGGCAGCCCCAGCATTTT
TRBJ2-2 | NA | TRBV6-2/TRBV6-3 | TRBD1 | CASSPGQGLTGELFF | TGTGCCAGCAGTCCGGGACAGGGGTTAACCGGGGAGCTGTTTTTT
TRBJ1-1 | NA | TRBV5-4 | NA | CASRVDTQGTEAFF | TGTGCCAGCAGGGTCGACACCCAGGGGACTGAAGCTTTCTTT
TRBJ1-1 | NA | TRBV3-1/TRBV3-2 | NA | CASSPKPAEGAFF | TGTGCCAGCAGCCCCAAGCCGGCCGAGGGCGCTTTCTTT
TRBJ2-7 | NA | TRBV28 | NA | CASSRYYEQYF | TGTGCCAGCAGCCGCTACTACGAGCAGTACTTC
TRBJ1-2 | few | TRBV7-2 | TRBD1 | CASSLAGQADYGYTF | TGTGCCAGCAGCTTAGCGGGACAGGCGGACTATGGCTACACCTTC
TRBJ1-6 | once | TRBV6-2/TRBV6-3 | NA | CASSYPSPGGSPLHF | TGTGCCAGCAGTTACCCGAGCCCCGGGGGATCACCCCTCCACTTT
TRBJ2-5 | once | TRBV5-5 | NA | CASSLLRQETQYF | TGTGCCAGCAGCTTGCTTCGGCAAGAGACCCAGTACTTC
TRBJ2-7 | NA | TRBV7-2 | TRBD1 | CASRLYRDRTYEQYF | TGTGCCAGCAGATTATACCGGGACAGAACCTACGAGCAGTACTTC
TRBJ1-3 | NA | TRBV4-1 | NA | CASSQGTVVSGNTIYF | TGCGCCAGCAGCCAAGGCACGGTGGTCTCTGGAAACACCATATATTTT
TRBJ1-4 | NA | TRBV5-4 | TRBD1 | CASSLARTGEKLFF | TGTGCCAGCAGCTTGGCTCGGACAGGGGAAAAACTGTTTTTT
TRBJ2-1 | NA | TRBV5-1 | NA | CASSLMTDGSGEQFF | TGCGCCAGCAGCTTGATGACCGACGGGTCGGGTGAGCAGTTCTTC
TRBJ1-2 | NA | TRBV6-2/TRBV6-3 | NA | CASSYAGGGGYTF | TGTGCCAGCAGTTACGCCGGGGGGGGAGGCTACACCTTC
TRBJ2-5 | NA | TRBV5-1 | TRBD1 | CASSLFQGARETQYF | TGCGCCAGCAGCTTGTTTCAGGGGGCACGGGAGACCCAGTACTTC
TRBJ2-7 | NA | TRBV7-2 | TRBD2 | CASSLGLAGDYEQYF | TGTGCCAGCAGCTTAGGACTAGCGGGGGACTACGAGCAGTACTTC
TRBJ2-7 | once | TRBV5-1 | TRBD2 | CASSSGTYSYEQYF | TGCGCCAGCAGCAGCGGGACGTACTCCTACGAGCAGTACTTC
TRBJ2-1 | NA | TRBV5-1 | NA | CASSPTLLTYNEQFF | TGCGCCAGCAGCCCTACACTATTGACCTACAATGAGCAGTTCTTC